This T cell receptor (beta chain) derives from a study of T cell responses to AZD1222 COVID-19 vaccine. Study results and caveats: Donors were largely white British and mainly female; clonal diversity was possibly underestimated. Baseline serostatus was positive in only a handful of AZD1222 recipients.

Data came from immunoSEQ multiplex PCR; TCRdb stores just in-frame clones and leaves some out. The sample has about 170,000 clones; 85% to 90% are singletons. In this sample, this clone turned up once. What it binds is unknown. Its ends do not fully match the called genes, so a read error is possible. This CDR3 has 17 amino acids. From germline, CDR1 is WNHNN and CDR2 SYGVQD (reference sequence). The source is an adult in good health. The rearrangement joins TRBV10-1 to TRBJ2-2; weak D call: TRBD1 (6 bases). This specimen consisted of peripheral blood, obtained on day 0 of AZD1222 vaccination. CDR3 coding DNA: TGCGCCAGCAGTTTGGGGGCGGAAGACAGAAAACACCGGGGAGCTGTTTTT. It yields the protein CASSLGAEDRKHRGAVF.